A selection of T cell receptor beta chains follows, all from one sample in a study of T-cell reconstitution after alpha-beta-depleted transplantation in children. MiXCR, applied by TCRdb to the PCR reads, yields one record per CDR3 protein. The profile shows 190,000 or so distinct CDR3 sequences, roughly 7.5% of them singletons. The input for sequencing was PBMCs from the stem cell graft donor, taken from the stem cell graft. The receptor set was obtained from a human donor who donated a stem cell graft to a child with Wiskott-Aldrich syndrome. CDR3s include the opening cysteine and the closing phenylalanine or tryptophan. D genes are given only for firm matches. The size field is filled for only some rows; it gives once, few, many or a size class.

CDR3: CASSPKGEGLRNEQFF; size: few; D: NA; J: TRBJ2-1; V: TRBV4-1
CDR3: CASSLLGGANYGYTF; size: many; D: NA; J: TRBJ1-2; V: TRBV7-2
CDR3: CASSGTGQGETQYF; size: many; D: TRBD1; J: TRBJ2-5; V: TRBV2
CDR3: CASSLVLDSDTQYF; size: few; D: NA; J: TRBJ2-3; V: TRBV5-1
CDR3: CSARDRGQGGKETQYF; size: many; D: TRBD1; J: TRBJ2-5; V: TRBV20-1
CDR3: CASTTYEGGTIYF; size: many; D: NA; J: TRBJ1-3; V: TRBV12-3/TRBV12-4
CDR3: CASGTGGFSSYNEQFF; size: NA; D: TRBD1; J: TRBJ2-1; V: TRBV5-1
CDR3: CASSSGGGNQPQHF; size: many; D: NA; J: TRBJ1-5; V: TRBV12-3/TRBV12-4
CDR3: CASSARQEQFF; size: many; D: NA; J: TRBJ2-1; V: TRBV25-1
CDR3: CASTIRTSGGDTQYF; size: many; D: TRBD2; J: TRBJ2-3; V: TRBV6-5
CDR3: CASREREGQFF; size: NA; D: TRBD2; J: TRBJ2-1; V: TRBV25-1
CDR3: CASSIDLSDQPQHF; size: few; D: NA; J: TRBJ1-5; V: TRBV19
CDR3: CASIDRDPHGEAFF; size: NA; D: NA; J: TRBJ1-1; V: TRBV12-3/TRBV12-4
CDR3: CASSLAPGSGTDTQYF; size: many; D: NA; J: TRBJ2-3; V: TRBV7-8
CDR3: CASSPWTQMWEQYF; size: many; D: NA; J: TRBJ2-7; V: TRBV5-1
CDR3: CASSQTGTPRSYGYTF; size: many; D: NA; J: TRBJ1-2; V: TRBV25-1
CDR3: CSDLAGGLDEQFF; size: many; D: TRBD2; J: TRBJ2-1; V: TRBV29-1
CDR3: CASSMASAGGYNEQFF; size: many; D: TRBD2; J: TRBJ2-1; V: TRBV9
CDR3: CSASPGWGDQPQHF; size: many; D: NA; J: TRBJ1-5; V: TRBV20-1
CDR3: CSVEDPGELFF; size: many; D: NA; J: TRBJ2-2; V: TRBV29-1
CDR3: CASSSGQGMTFF; size: many; D: TRBD1; J: TRBJ1-1; V: TRBV5-4
CDR3: CASSYSTGEVHGELFF; size: many; D: NA; J: TRBJ2-2; V: TRBV6-5
CDR3: CASSRQAWETQYF; size: many; D: NA; J: TRBJ2-5; V: TRBV12-3/TRBV12-4
CDR3: CASSATGSSNQPQHF; size: many; D: NA; J: TRBJ1-5; V: TRBV5-1
CDR3: CASSLSRLAGFTDTQYF; size: few; D: TRBD2; J: TRBJ2-3; V: TRBV18
CDR3: CASSQTRGLGTEAFF; size: many; D: TRBD1; J: TRBJ1-1; V: TRBV18
CDR3: CASSSQGFNEQFF; size: many; D: NA; J: TRBJ2-1; V: TRBV12-3/TRBV12-4
CDR3: CASSPRTLGTEAFF; size: many; D: NA; J: TRBJ1-1; V: TRBV9
CDR3: CATSGTAFTGELFF; size: many; D: TRBD1; J: TRBJ2-2; V: TRBV10-2
CDR3: CASSRAGDTGELFF; size: many; D: TRBD2; J: TRBJ2-2; V: TRBV25-1
CDR3: CSARDIAGVGNTIYF; size: many; D: NA; J: TRBJ1-3; V: TRBV20-1
CDR3: CASSLGQVTYGYTF; size: many; D: NA; J: TRBJ1-2; V: TRBV5-6
CDR3: CASSPTGDGQPQHF; size: many; D: TRBD1; J: TRBJ1-5; V: TRBV18
CDR3: CASSLPARSERNYGYTF; size: many; D: NA; J: TRBJ1-2; V: TRBV5-5
CDR3: CASSLAGYDGYTF; size: NA; D: NA; J: TRBJ1-2; V: TRBV7-2
CDR3: CASSLDVTMSSSF; size: many; D: NA; J: TRBJ2-1; V: TRBV5-1
CDR3: CASSPGPQAGEQYF; size: NA; D: NA; J: TRBJ2-7; V: TRBV3-1
CDR3: CASSQVLTTIYNEQFF; size: many; D: NA; J: TRBJ2-1; V: TRBV14
CDR3: CSARAMSAPGNTIYF; size: many; D: NA; J: TRBJ1-3; V: TRBV20-1
CDR3: CASSLRLGIFYEQYF; size: many; D: NA; J: TRBJ2-7; V: TRBV7-2
CDR3: CASSLQGFSGNTIYF; size: few; D: NA; J: TRBJ1-3; V: TRBV5-5